This T cell receptor beta chain is drawn from a study of blood T cells in healthy people across ages. J lost 5 bases, V lost 5 bases, and 21 bases had no gene match. The germline V gene has CDR1 DFQATT and CDR2 SNEGSKA (reference sequence). The CDR3 runs 18 residues. Study-level points and caveats: Reliance upon unsorted PBMCs precluded definitive naive versus antigen-experienced comparison. Aged donors had fewer naive CD4+ cells and lower diversity than long-lived donors.

Individuals who donated were healthy Caucasians from Russia aged roughly 6 to 90. Per sample, no less than 5 micrograms of total RNA were extracted. Primed by a sample-barcoded 5' primer and a J-beta primer mix, a second PCR proceeded for roughly 6 to 12 cycles. TCRdb called the 5' RACE reads again in MiXCR, with one record for every CDR3 protein. The repertoire consists of about 1,400,000 distinct CDR3 sequences, with about 43% occurring once and the leading ten covering 7% to 9%. This clonotype was found a few times. Its antigen is as yet unknown. The sequenced sample consisted of blood. This sequence was found in a woman aged 18 to 35 in good health. The V call is TRBV20-1, the J call TRBJ1-2; TRBD1 matches at 9 bases. CDR3 in DNA: TGCAGTGCTGTGCGGGGACAGGGAGCCTCCCAGGCCTCATATGGCTACACCTTC. Translation gives CSAVRGQGASQASYGYTF.